These 15 T cell receptor beta chains were sequenced from one sample in a study of T-cell memory formation after mild COVID-19. MiXCR, run by TCRdb on the 5' RACE reads, gives a single entry per CDR3 protein. The sample lists hundreds of thousands of distinct CDR3 sequences, about 23% seen once, with 12% in the top ten. The source material was PBMCs or a T cell subset sorted from them (not recorded which). These receptors all come from an adult woman who had mild COVID-19 (a few samples of this study predate the infection). Cell type and time point are not known.

By share of the sample, this clonotype is medium-sized. The J gene is TRBJ2-3, the V gene TRBV12-3 or TRBV12-4; 7 bases line up with TRBD2. CDR3 length: 17 amino acids. V gave up 0 bases and J gave up 0 bases; unmatched junction bases: 6. The CDR3 spells CASSLAGRGPSTDTQYF. The CDR3 DNA follows: TGTGCCAGCAGTTTAGCGGGGAGGGGTCCTAGCACAGATACGCAGTATTTT.

The chain uses TRBV24-1 and TRBJ2-7; TRBD2 matches 8 bases. Germline loops: CDR1 KGHDR, CDR2 SFDVKD. CDR3 length: 15 amino acids. The V and J ends lost 3 bases and 2 bases, in that order; junction bases with no gene match: 5. The CDR3 nucleotides read TGTGCCACCAGTGATCCGGGACTAGATCCCTACGAGCAGTACTTC. Translating gives CATSDPGLDPYEQYF.

This clonotype was recorded a few times. The rearrangement joins TRBV5-1 to TRBJ1-1, with TRBD1 matching 9 bases. V was clipped by 4 bases and J by 7 bases; unmatched bases: 11. The CDR3 sequence is 15 residues long. The germline gives CDR1 SGHRS, CDR2 YFSETQ. This CDR3 reads CASSPEPGQGIEAFF. For the CDR3, the DNA is TGCGCCAGCAGCCCCGAACCGGGACAGGGCATTGAAGCTTTCTTT.

V usage is TRBV14 and J usage is TRBJ1-6; D is possibly TRBD1 (6 bases). The CDR3 covers 16 residues. Trimming cost V 0 bases and J 5 bases, with 11 bases left between them. Per the germline V gene, CDR1 is SGHDN and CDR2 is FVKESK. The CDR3 is CASSQEAGVNNSPLHF. In nucleotides, the CDR3 is TGTGCCAGCAGCCAAGAAGCAGGGGTAAATAATTCACCCCTCCACTTT.

This clonotype was recorded a few times. The chain combines TRBV4-1 with TRBJ2-7, with D maybe TRBD2 (5 bases). Germline V gene data show CDR1 as MGHRA and CDR2 as YSYEKL. Trimming shortened V by 1 base and J by 3 bases, and 13 bases separated the two germline ends. The length of the CDR3 is 15 residues. The CDR3 sequence: CASSQAESGLYEQYF. CDR3 bases: TGCGCCAGCAGCCAAGCGGAATCTGGACTCTACGAGCAGTACTTC.

This chain uses TRBV5-1 with TRBJ2-7, with no clear D. This CDR3 spans 14 amino acids. V dropped 0 bases and J dropped 3 bases, with 10 bases sitting between them. Germline loops: CDR1 SGHRS, CDR2 YFSETQ. The CDR3, as DNA: TGCGCCAGCAGCTTGGTATCCGAGAACTACGAGCAGTACTTC. It yields the protein CASSLVSENYEQYF.

A few counts support this clonotype. This rearrangement joins TRBV6-5 to TRBJ2-1; D possibly corresponds to TRBD1 (6 bases). Trimming removed 2 bases at V and 5 bases at J, with 7 bases between. Germline values: CDR1 MNHEY, CDR2 SVGAGI. The CDR3 spans 13 residues. DNA for the CDR3: TGTGCCAGCAGTTACCACAGGGACAATGAGCAGTTCTTC. It encodes CASSYHRDNEQFF.

This clonotype was observed a handful of times. The chain combines TRBV29-1 with TRBJ2-7; D is ambiguous. Germline CDR1 SQVTM, CDR2 ANQGSEA. The CDR3 length is 11 residues. V lost 5 bases, J lost 1 base, and 6 bases lay in between. The CDR3 DNA is TGCAGCGTTAGGGTTTCCTACGAGCAGTACTTC. Translating gives CSVRVSYEQYF.

The rearrangement joins TRBV29-1 to TRBJ2-1; 9 bases are shared with TRBD1. The CDR3 is made up of 15 amino acids. The germline V gene encodes CDR1 SQVTM and CDR2 ANQGSEA. The V and J ends lost 6 bases and 4 bases, in that order; junction bases with no gene match: 10. DNA of the CDR3: TGCAGCGTCACCCCTGGACAGGGGTGGTACAATGAGCAGTTCTTC. Protein product: CSVTPGQGWYNEQFF.

This clonotype was seen a few times. The chain has TRBV6-1 and TRBJ2-7, with unresolved D. The germline V gene has CDR1 MNHNS and CDR2 SASEGT. There are 12 residues in the CDR3. The V gene lost 8 bases and the J gene lost 1 base, with 9 bases spanning the gap. CDR3 in amino acids: CASRTVSYEQYF. CDR3 coding DNA: TGTGCCAGCCGAACAGTATCCTACGAGCAGTACTTC.

This clonotype was picked up a small number of times. The V and J genes are TRBV7-3 and TRBJ2-1, with 10 bases lining up with TRBD2. Trimming cost V 5 bases and J 0 bases; bases outside gene matches: 7. This CDR3 contains 17 residues. Germline V gene lookup returns CDR1 SGHTA and CDR2 FQGTGA. The CDR3 protein is CASSLSSGGASYNEQFF. Here the CDR3 DNA reads TGTGCCAGCAGCCTCTCCAGCGGGGGGGCCTCCTACAATGAGCAGTTCTTC.

This chain connects TRBV5-1 to TRBJ2-1, with 8 bases identical to TRBD1. Germline CDR1 and CDR2: SGHRS and YFSETQ. V was pared by 3 bases and J by 5 bases, with 7 bases of the junction left unmatched. The CDR3 has 15 amino acids. The CDR3 DNA sequence: TGCGCCAGCAGCTCAAGACAGGGGAGAAACAATGAGCAGTTCTTC. This gives the protein CASSSRQGRNNEQFF. The full variable domain, in which reference TRBV5-1 and TRBJ2-1 provide the parts outside the CDR3, is KAGVTQTPRYLIKTRGQQVTLSCSPISGHRSVSWYQQTPGQGLQFLFEYFSETQRNKGNFPGRFSGRQFSNSRSEMNVSTLELGDSALYLCASSSRQGRNNEQFFGPGTRLTVL.

V and J are TRBV27 and TRBJ2-3, with no clear D. V dropped 4 bases and J dropped 2 bases, with 10 bases sitting between them. The CDR3 runs 14 residues. Germline-derived CDR1 and CDR2 are MNHEY and SMNVEV (reference sequence). The CDR3 is CASSSIEFTDTQYF. DNA of the CDR3: TGTGCCAGCAGTTCCATCGAATTCACAGATACGCAGTATTTT.

This clonotype was found a few times. The genes are TRBV5-5 and TRBJ1-1; a weak D match, TRBD1 (5 bases). Germline V gives CDR1 SGHKS, CDR2 YYEKEE (reference sequence). V lost 1 base and J 6 bases, leaving 13 bases between the germline ends. The CDR3 runs 14 residues. The CDR3 protein is CASSLLAGKAEAFF. Here the CDR3 DNA reads TGTGCCAGCAGCTTGCTGGCAGGGAAGGCTGAAGCTTTCTTT.

This clonotype was counted between two and nine times. At one of its ends the junction is not consistent with the germline gene, which may arise from a read error. This chain uses TRBV15 with TRBJ2-3; 8 positions match TRBD1. The germline CDR1 and CDR2 sequences are LNHNV and YYDKDF (reference sequence). The CDR3 is 16 amino acids. CDR3: CATSRNTGGRTDTQYF. Written as DNA, the CDR3 is TGTGCTACCAGCAGAAATACAGGGGGAAGAACAGATACGCAGTATTTT.